The 14 T cell receptor beta chains presented below share a single source sample, sequenced in a study of blood T cells in healthy people across ages. PCR was performed a second time for about 6 to 12 cycles using a sample-barcoded 5' primer and a J-beta primer mix. TCRdb processed the 5' RACE reads anew with MiXCR; each CDR3 protein has one entry. The sample lists 1 million to 1.2 million distinct CDR3 sequences, more than 30% occurring once. The material sequenced was blood. Receptor source: a man between 18 and 29 years old in good health.

This clonotype has only a few counts. The chain joins TRBV4-2 to TRBJ2-3; TRBD1 aligns across 10 bases. Germline V lookup: CDR1 LGHNA, CDR2 YNFKEQ. After removal of 1 base from V and 2 bases from J, the junction contained 6 bases not matched to a gene. The CDR3 is 17 amino acids. CDR3 protein: CASSQVPGQGNTDTQYF. The CDR3 DNA follows: TGTGCCAGCAGCCAAGTTCCGGGACAGGGGAACACAGATACGCAGTATTTT.

The CDR3 loop is CASCSLADVTDTQYF. The CDR3 bases are TGCGCCAGCTGCTCCCTAGCGGACGTCACAGATACGCAGTATTTT. V is TRBV5-1 and J is TRBJ2-3; 7 nucleotides align to TRBD2. V lost 7 bases and J lost 2; bases outside the gene matches: 10. The CDR3 runs to 15 residues. Germline V gene sequence: CDR1 SGHRS, CDR2 YFSETQ.

Note on this clonotype: Relative to the germline gene, one junction end is altered; a read error may explain this. The chain combines TRBV4-2 with TRBJ2-1; TRBD2 matches 12 bases. The CDR3 is 16 amino acids. From germline, CDR1 is LGHNA and CDR2 YNFKEQ. CDR3 sequence: CASSQLAGGRNNKQFF. The CDR3 DNA follows: TGTGCCAGCAGCCAGCTAGCGGGGGGGCGGAACAATAAGCAGTTCTTC.

The V gene is TRBV6-5, the J gene TRBJ1-5, with TRBD1 matching 7 bases. Germline CDR1 MNHEY, CDR2 SVGAGI. The junction had 8 bases not matched to a gene; V was cut back by 5 bases and J by 7 bases. The CDR3 extends over 14 amino acids. The CDR3 DNA reads as TGTGCCAGCAGTAACCGACAGGGAGGGCAGCCCCAGCATTTT. Translated: CASSNRQGGQPQHF.

This rearrangement joins TRBV6-5 to TRBJ1-1; D ambiguous. Per the germline V gene, CDR1 is MNHEY and CDR2 is SVGAGI. V lost 0 bases to trimming and J lost 0 bases, with 17 bases between them. The CDR3 sequence is 18 residues long. As DNA, the CDR3 is TGTGCCAGCAGTTACTCGATATGGGCAGGACTGATGAACACTGAAGCTTTCTTT. Its protein product is CASSYSIWAGLMNTEAFF.

This CDR3 is CASSYGVGGGATDTQYF. In DNA form, the CDR3 reads TGTGCCAGCAGTTACGGGGTTGGCGGGGGGGCGACAGATACGCAGTATTTT. V and J are TRBV6-5 and TRBJ2-3; TRBD2 matches 9 bases. The germline CDR1 and CDR2 sequences are MNHEY and SVGAGI. The CDR3 spans 17 residues. V lost 2 bases, J lost 3 bases, and 9 bases stayed unmatched.

A few counts support this clonotype. This chain connects TRBV12-3 or TRBV12-4 to TRBJ2-3; D not resolved. The V and J ends lost 6 bases and 4 bases respectively, with 11 bases between them. The CDR3 runs 13 residues. CDR3 amino acids: CASSPHAPDTQYF. The CDR3 coding sequence is TGTGCCAGCAGCCCCCATGCCCCAGATACGCAGTATTTT.

The chain joins TRBV12-3 or TRBV12-4 to TRBJ1-1, with D possibly being TRBD1 (5 bases). The CDR3 has 13 residues. V was trimmed by 10 bases and J by 2 bases, leaving 14 bases between them. In DNA, the CDR3 is TGTGCCACCGGGGCCTGGGATAACACTGAAGCTTTCTTT. Translated, it gives CATGAWDNTEAFF.

This clonotype has a single count. The chain couples TRBV27 to TRBJ2-3, with 12 positions matching TRBD1. Per germline, CDR1 MNHEY and CDR2 SMNVEV (reference sequence). This CDR3 is built from 19 residues. The ends lost 5 bases at V and 3 bases at J; junction bases unmatched: 15. CDR3 DNA: TGTGCCAGCAGTGTATTGCCGGGACAGGGGGCGGGTGGTACAGATACGCAGTATTTT. This gives the protein CASSVLPGQGAGGTDTQYF.

This clonotype was seen ten or more times. The rearrangement uses TRBV20-1 and TRBJ1-2, with D unresolved. V lost 0 bases to trimming and J lost 6 bases, with 8 bases between them. The CDR3 sequence is 12 residues long. CDR1 and CDR2 from the germline V gene are DFQATT and SNEGSKA (reference sequence). CDR3 nucleotide sequence: TGCAGTGCTAGAGATCACGGGGATGGCTACACCTTC. Amino acid sequence: CSARDHGDGYTF.

DNA of the CDR3: TGTGCCAGCAGTGAACTACAGGGCGTCAGCGGGGAGCTGTTTTTT. Protein: CASSELQGVSGELFF. The rearrangement links TRBV6-1 to TRBJ2-2; D is perhaps TRBD1 (6 bases). Trimming stripped 2 bases from V and 7 bases from J, with 14 bases between. Germline V gene data show CDR1 as MNHNS and CDR2 as SASEGT. The CDR3 extends over 15 amino acids.

The rearrangement uses TRBV12-5 and TRBJ2-1, with 10 bases lining up with TRBD1. V lost 5 bases to trimming and J lost 3 bases; unmatched junction nucleotides: 4. The CDR3 contains 15 residues. The germline gives CDR1 LGHNT, CDR2 FRNRAP. The chain's CDR3 is CASGLGQGVYNEQFF. CDR3 bases: TGTGCTAGTGGTCTAGGACAGGGGGTCTACAATGAGCAGTTCTTC. The complete variable domain, with remaining parts taken from reference TRBV12-5 and TRBJ2-1, reads DARVTQTPRHKVTEMGQEVTMRCQPILGHNTVFWYRQTMMQGLELLAYFRNRAPLDDSGMPKDRFSAEMPDATLATLKIQPSEPRDSAVYFCASGLGQGVYNEQFFGPGTRLTVL.

This rearrangement joins TRBV6-6 to TRBJ2-7; maybe TRBD1 (6 bases). Trimming stripped 2 bases from V and 3 bases from J, with 8 bases between. The CDR3 has 13 residues. The germline V gene has CDR1 MNHNY and CDR2 SVGAGI (reference sequence). CDR3 coding DNA: TGTGCCAGCAGTTACGACAGGAACTACGAGCAGTACTTC. Encoded protein: CASSYDRNYEQYF.

The chain recombines TRBV7-9 with TRBJ1-2; 9 bases match TRBD1. Germline lookup yields CDR1 SEHNR and CDR2 FQNEAQ (reference sequence). This CDR3 comprises 12 residues. Trimming cost V 1 base and J 13 bases; bases outside gene matches: 4. Here the CDR3 reads CASSLVQGAPTF. The DNA of the CDR3 is TGTGCCAGCAGCTTAGTACAGGGGGCTCCCACCTTC.